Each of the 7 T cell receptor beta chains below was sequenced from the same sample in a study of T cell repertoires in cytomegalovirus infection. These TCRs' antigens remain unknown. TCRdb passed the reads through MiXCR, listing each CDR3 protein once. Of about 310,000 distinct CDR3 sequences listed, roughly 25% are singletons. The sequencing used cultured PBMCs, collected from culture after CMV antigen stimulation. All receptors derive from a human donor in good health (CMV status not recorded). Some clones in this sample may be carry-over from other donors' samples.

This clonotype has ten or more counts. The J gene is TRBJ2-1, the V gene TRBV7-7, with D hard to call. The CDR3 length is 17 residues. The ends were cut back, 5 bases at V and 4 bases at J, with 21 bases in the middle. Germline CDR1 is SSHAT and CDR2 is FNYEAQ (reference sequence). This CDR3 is CASSPTAAVGPYNEQFF. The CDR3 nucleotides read TGTGCCAGCAGCCCGACTGCTGCGGTTGGACCTTACAATGAGCAGTTCTTC.

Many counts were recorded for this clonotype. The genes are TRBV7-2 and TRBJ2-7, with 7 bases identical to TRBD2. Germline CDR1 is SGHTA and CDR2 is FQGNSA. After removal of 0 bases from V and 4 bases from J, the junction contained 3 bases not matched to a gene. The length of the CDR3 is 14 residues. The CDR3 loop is CASSLASGGYEQYV. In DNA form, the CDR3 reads TGTGCCAGCAGCTTAGCCTCCGGGGGGTACGAGCAGTACGTC.

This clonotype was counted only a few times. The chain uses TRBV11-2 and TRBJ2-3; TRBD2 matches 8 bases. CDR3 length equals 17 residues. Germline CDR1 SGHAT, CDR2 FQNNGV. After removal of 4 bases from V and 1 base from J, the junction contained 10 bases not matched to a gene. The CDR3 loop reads CASSSGRGREGTDTQYF. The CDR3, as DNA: TGTGCCAGCAGCTCCGGCCGTGGGCGGGAGGGCACAGATACGCAGTATTTT.

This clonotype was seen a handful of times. This CDR3 reads CASSWWQIREMRSYNEQFF. In nucleotides, the CDR3 is TGCGCCAGCAGCTGGTGGCAAATCAGGGAGATGAGGTCCTACAATGAGCAGTTCTTC. The chain recombines TRBV5-1 with TRBJ2-1; the D call may be TRBD1 or TRBD2 (5 bases each). Trimming stripped 3 bases from V and 1 base from J, with 23 bases between. The length of the CDR3 is 19 residues. The germline CDR1 and CDR2 sequences are SGHRS and YFSETQ. Filled out from reference TRBV5-1 and TRBJ2-1, the complete variable domain reads KAGVTQTPRYLIKTRGQQVTLSCSPISGHRSVSWYQQTPGQGLQFLFEYFSETQRNKGNFPGRFSGRQFSNSRSEMNVSTLELGDSALYLCASSWWQIREMRSYNEQFFGPGTRLTVL.

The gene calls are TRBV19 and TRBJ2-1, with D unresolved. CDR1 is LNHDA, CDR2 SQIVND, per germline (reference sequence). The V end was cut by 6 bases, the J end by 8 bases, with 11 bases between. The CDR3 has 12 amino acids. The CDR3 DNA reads TGTGCCAGTAGAAGTGTGGGTTATGAGCAGTTCTTC. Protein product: CASRSVGYEQFF. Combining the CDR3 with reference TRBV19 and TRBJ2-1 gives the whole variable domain DGGITQSPKYLFRKEGQNVTLSCEQNLNHDAMYWYRQDPGQGLRLIYYSQIVNDFQKGDIAEGYSVSREKKESFPLTVTSAQKNPTAFYLCASRSVGYEQFFGPGTRLTVL.

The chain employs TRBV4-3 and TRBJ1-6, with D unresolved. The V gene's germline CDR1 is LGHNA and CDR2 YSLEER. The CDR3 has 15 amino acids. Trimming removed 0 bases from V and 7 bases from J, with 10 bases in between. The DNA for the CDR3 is TGCGCCAGCAGCCAAGATCGGACTCACAATTCACCCCTCCACTTT. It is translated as CASSQDRTHNSPLHF.

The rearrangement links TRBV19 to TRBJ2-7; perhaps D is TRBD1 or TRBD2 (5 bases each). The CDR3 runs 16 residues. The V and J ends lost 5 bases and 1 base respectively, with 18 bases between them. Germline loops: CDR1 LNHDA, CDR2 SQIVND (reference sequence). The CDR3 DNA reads TGTGCCAGTAGTTTGACCGGGACCCGACATTCCTACGAGCAGTACTTC. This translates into CASSLTGTRHSYEQYF.